Each of the 20 T cell receptor beta chains below was sequenced from the same sample in a study of blood T cell repertoires in COVID-19. TCRdb's copy holds only in-frame clones and misses some; the assay was immunoSEQ multiplex PCR. The sample contains some 87,000 clones, roughly four fifths of which appear only once. The sample taken for sequencing was peripheral blood. These receptors all stem from a woman older than 75 with active or convalescent COVID-19.

This chain connects TRBV5-6 to TRBJ2-5; 9 bases are shared with TRBD2. Germline V gene lookup returns CDR1 SGHDT and CDR2 YYEEEE. The CDR3 loop spans 17 amino acids. V was pared by 1 base and J by 2 bases, with 9 bases of the junction left unmatched. The CDR3, as DNA: TGTGCCAGCAGCTTGACGGCCCTAGCGGGAATACAAGAGACCCAGTACTTC. This codes for CASSLTALAGIQETQYF.

This chain connects TRBV6-2 or TRBV6-3 to TRBJ2-3, with 15 bases lining up with TRBD2. CDR3 length equals 13 residues. V lost 6 bases and J lost 11; bases outside the gene matches: 3. The germline gives CDR1 MNHEY, CDR2 SVGEGT. CDR3 sequence: CASSGTSGGLQYF. CDR3 DNA: TGTGCCAGCAGCGGGACTAGCGGGGGGCTGCAGTATTTT.

The rearrangement uses TRBV28 and TRBJ1-2; 10 positions agree with TRBD1. Germline CDR1 MDHEN, CDR2 SYDVKM. Trimming took 5 bases from V and 7 from J; bases not matched to a gene: 4. The CDR3 length is 13 residues. CDR3 sequence reads: CASSTGQGLGYTF. CDR3 sequence (DNA): TGTGCCAGCAGTACGGGACAGGGGCTTGGCTACACCTTC.

The chain couples TRBV30 to TRBJ2-3; D is unclear. The CDR3 totals 13 residues. V was clipped by 0 bases and J by 6 bases, with 10 bases between them. The V gene's germline CDR1 is GTSNPN and CDR2 SVGIG (reference sequence). For the CDR3, the DNA is TGTGCCTGGAGTGTATCGGGTGTGGATACGCAGTATTTT. Translation: CAWSVSGVDTQYF.

V gene TRBV4-3 combines with J gene TRBJ2-1, with D uncertain. V shed 2 bases and J shed 7 bases, with 9 bases lying between them. Germline V gene sequence: CDR1 LGHNA, CDR2 YSLEER. CDR3 size: 13 residues. CDR3 nucleotide sequence: TGCGCCAGCAGCCAATATAACAGAAATGAGCAGTTCTTC. This codes for CASSQYNRNEQFF.

The V gene is TRBV6-5, the J gene TRBJ2-3; 7 nucleotides align to TRBD1. The CDR3 consists of 15 residues. Germline assignment: CDR1 MNHEY and CDR2 SVGAGI. Losses at the gene ends were 1 base for V and 0 bases for J; bases not matched to a gene: 1. This chain's CDR3 is CASSYWTGSTDTQYF. CDR3 nucleotide sequence: TGTGCCAGCAGTTACTGGACAGGCAGCACAGATACGCAGTATTTT.

V and J are TRBV6-5 and TRBJ1-3, with a tentative D call TRBD1 (6 bases). V was cut by 7 bases and J by 4 bases, with 17 bases left in between. The CDR3 spans 15 residues. Germline-derived CDR1 and CDR2 are MNHEY and SVGAGI. CDR3 residues: CASIPPGTNGNTIYF. CDR3 bases: TGTGCCAGCATCCCCCCGGGGACAAACGGAAACACCATATATTTT.

This clone occurred a few times. The chain recombines TRBV5-4 with TRBJ1-6; D possibly corresponds to TRBD1 (5 bases). The CDR3 runs 13 residues. Trimming removed 5 bases at V and 12 bases at J, with 15 bases between. The germline V gene has CDR1 SGHNT and CDR2 YYREEE (reference sequence). The CDR3 nucleotides are TGTGCCAGCAGTCTGGTCCCCAGGGAACCCCTCCACTTT. Encoded protein: CASSLVPREPLHF.

The chain joins TRBV4-3 to TRBJ1-2; 7 nucleotides match TRBD1. The ends lost 0 bases at V and 11 bases at J; junction bases unmatched: 9. CDR1 and CDR2 (germline): LGHNA, YSLEER. This CDR3 is built from 14 residues. CDR3 in amino acids: CASSQDRQGVGYTF. CDR3 coding DNA: TGCGCCAGCAGCCAAGATAGGCAGGGGGTAGGGTACACCTTC.

For the CDR3, the DNA is TGCGCCAGCAGCTTACAGGGGGCAGGGTTGAATGAAAAACTGTTTTTT. It yields the protein CASSLQGAGLNEKLFF. This rearrangement joins TRBV5-1 to TRBJ1-4, with 9 bases fitting TRBD1. V trimming: 2 bases; J trimming: 5 bases; junction bases outside the gene matches: 7. Germline V lookup: CDR1 SGHRS, CDR2 YFSETQ. CDR3 length equals 16 residues.

In its sample, this clone was seen once. In DNA, the CDR3 is TGCGCCAGCAGCTTAACGGGGGTCAATCAGCCCCAGCATTTT. Encoded protein: CASSLTGVNQPQHF. The rearrangement links TRBV5-1 to TRBJ1-5; perhaps TRBD1 as D (5 bases). Germline V lookup: CDR1 SGHRS, CDR2 YFSETQ. The CDR3 runs 14 residues. Trimming left V 2 bases short and J 3 bases short, with 9 bases between. The full variable domain, its missing parts supplied by reference TRBV5-1 and TRBJ1-5, is KAGVTQTPRYLIKTRGQQVTLSCSPISGHRSVSWYQQTPGQGLQFLFEYFSETQRNKGNFPGRFSGRQFSNSRSEMNVSTLELGDSALYLCASSLTGVNQPQHFGDGTRLSIL.

The chain is built from TRBV7-2 and TRBJ1-1; D ambiguous. This CDR3 comprises 13 residues. Germline CDR1 and CDR2: SGHTA and FQGNSA. V was pared by 4 bases and J by 1 base, with 7 bases between. The CDR3 sequence is CASSSVRNTEAFF. The DNA for the CDR3 is TGTGCCAGCAGCTCGGTTCGGAACACTGAAGCTTTCTTT.

This chain connects TRBV28 to TRBJ2-5; the match to TRBD2 covers 10 bases. V gave up 6 bases and J gave up 4 bases; unmatched junction bases: 8. CDR3 size: 15 residues. CDR1 MDHEN and CDR2 SYDVKM come from the germline V gene. The CDR3 DNA reads TGTGCCAGCAGCCTTAGCGGGGGGCGTCGAGAGACCCAGTACTTC. This sequence encodes CASSLSGGRRETQYF.

This sequence joins TRBV27 and TRBJ1-4; no definite D call. The V end lost 6 bases, the J end lost 8 bases, and 7 bases lay between the germline ends. CDR3 length: 11 amino acids. Germline V CDR1 and CDR2: MNHEY, SMNVEV (reference sequence). The CDR3 sequence is CASSPGEKLFF. CDR3 coding DNA: TGTGCCAGCAGCCCCGGGGAAAAACTGTTTTTT.

This chain links TRBV15 with TRBJ1-1; D is uncertain. The germline CDR1 and CDR2 sequences are LNHNV and YYDKDF (reference sequence). The CDR3 length is 16 residues. Trimming cost V 0 bases and J 4 bases, with 15 bases left between them. CDR3 coding DNA: TGTGCCACCAGCAGAGACCAAGTGTTGGGGAGCACTGAAGCTTTCTTT. Encoded protein: CATSRDQVLGSTEAFF.

This chain connects TRBV7-2 to TRBJ1-1; 8 bases are a match to TRBD1. Germline-derived CDR1 and CDR2 are SGHTA and FQGNSA. The CDR3 spans 15 residues. With 5 bases clipped from V and 1 base from J, the junction kept 6 bases outside the gene matches. CDR3 bases: TGTGCCAGCAGCCCTCGGACAGGGACGAACACTGAAGCTTTCTTT. This codes for CASSPRTGTNTEAFF. Combining the CDR3 with reference TRBV7-2 and TRBJ1-1 gives the whole variable domain GAGVSQSPSNKVTEKGKDVELRCDPISGHTALYWYRQSLGQGLEFLIYFQGNSAPDKSGLPSDRFSAERTGGSVSTLTIQRTQQEDSAVYLCASSPRTGTNTEAFFGQGTRLTVV.

The genes are TRBV5-6 and TRBJ1-4, with D possibly TRBD1 on 6 matching bases. V dropped 4 bases and J dropped 5 bases, with 15 bases sitting between them. This CDR3 contains 15 residues. CDR1 and CDR2 from the germline V gene are SGHDT and YYEEEE. CDR3 sequence (DNA): TGTGCCAGCAGCCGGATCGACAGGCCGAATGAAAAACTGTTTTTT. Protein sequence: CASSRIDRPNEKLFF.

This chain uses TRBV2 with TRBJ1-2, with D possibly matching TRBD1 (6 bases). This CDR3 is 13 amino acids long. Germline V gene data show CDR1 as SNHLY and CDR2 as FYNNEI. Trimming shortened V by 4 bases and J by 3 bases, and 9 bases separated the two germline ends. The CDR3 DNA reads as TGTGCCAGCAGTGCACAGGGTGACTATGGCTACACCTTC. Translation gives CASSAQGDYGYTF.

The gene calls are TRBV11-2 and TRBJ2-1, with D perhaps matching TRBD2 (6 bases). The germline CDR1 and CDR2 sequences are SGHAT and FQNNGV. Trimming cost V 5 bases and J 3 bases, with 14 bases left between them. The CDR3 contains 15 residues. In DNA, the CDR3 is TGTGCCAGCAGCCCCCGGGACTGGTACTACAATGAGCAGTTCTTC. Its translation: CASSPRDWYYNEQFF.

The chain employs TRBV4-3 and TRBJ2-3; TRBD2 agrees at 9 bases. The trim removed 2 bases at V and 8 bases at J, leaving 5 bases unmatched. There are 14 residues in the CDR3. Germline-derived CDR1 and CDR2 are LGHNA and YSLEER. Written as DNA, the CDR3 is TGCGCCAGCAGCCAAAGGCGGGGGGGCGGTACGCAGTATTTT. Its protein is CASSQRRGGGTQYF.